This T cell receptor (beta chain) was sequenced for a study of blood T cell repertoires in COVID-19. About the study: Samples representing acute and convalescent COVID-19 were sourced from the United States, Italy and Spain. PBMCs, B-cell-depleted T cells, or T cells were the source of the cDNA or gDNA that made up the material.

Seattle participants joined during active infection and were tracked over time. V dropped 2 bases and J dropped 6; count of bases not matched to a gene: 5. Germline V gene lookup returns CDR1 MNHEY and CDR2 SVGEGT. The CDR3 is made up of 15 amino acids. Measured with immunoSEQ multiplex PCR; TCRdb has only the in-frame clones, and not every one. Of about 240,000 clones in the sample, 80% to 90% were seen once. Source material: peripheral blood. The receptor was derived from an elderly woman with COVID-19, enrolled during active disease. The genes are TRBV6-2 or TRBV6-3 and TRBJ1-5; 9 nucleotides line up with TRBD1. The CDR3 reads CASSYPRQGGQPQHF. DNA for the CDR3: TGTGCCAGCAGTTACCCTCGACAGGGGGGTCAGCCCCAGCATTTT.